This T cell receptor (beta chain) was sequenced in a study of blood T cell repertoires in COVID-19. Assay: immunoSEQ multiplex PCR; the TCRdb copy retains only in-frame clones and omits some. This repertoire shows hundreds of thousands of clones, around 80% found once; its top ten account for approximately 5.4%. The sequencing input was peripheral blood. The TCR sequence derives from a man older than 75 with acute or convalescent COVID-19.

The CDR3 loop reads CAISRTAGELFF. The CDR3 coding sequence is TGTGCCATCAGTAGGACAGCCGGGGAGCTGTTTTTT. V is TRBV10-3 and J is TRBJ2-2; TRBD1 is a possible D gene (6 bases). From germline, CDR1 is ENHRY and CDR2 SYGVKD. The CDR3 extends over 12 amino acids. Trimming stripped 5 bases from V and 6 bases from J, with 7 bases between.